This TCR beta chain originates from a study of blood T cell repertoires in COVID-19. Study overall: PBMCs, B-cell-depleted T cells, or T cells provided the cDNA or gDNA that made up the material.

Only in-frame clones appear in the TCRdb table, and some are missing; sequencing was by immunoSEQ multiplex PCR. The data show about 60,000 clones, with about four fifths seen just once and 15% to 25% held by the top ten. CDR1 and CDR2 from the germline V gene are MDHEN and SYDVKM. CDR3 length: 18 amino acids. V lost 6 bases, J lost 0 bases, and 21 bases lay in between. Sequencing used peripheral blood. This chain connects TRBV28 to TRBJ1-5, with D possibly being TRBD1 (6 bases). The TCR originated in a man between 25 and 39 years old with COVID-19, enrolled during active disease. DNA of the CDR3: TGTGCCAGCAGCCATCCTGGACAGTCTCTATATAGCAATCAGCCCCAGCATTTT. This translates into CASSHPGQSLYSNQPQHF.